This T cell receptor beta chain was sequenced during a study of blood T cell repertoires in COVID-19. The overall study: The United States, Italy and Spain provided the acute and convalescent COVID-19 samples.

The protocol was immunoSEQ multiplex PCR, while the TCRdb copy is restricted to in-frame clones and leaves out a portion. The table records about 300,000 clones, 86% of them present only once. The V gene's germline CDR1 is GTSNPN and CDR2 SVGIG (reference sequence). The CDR3 has 11 amino acids. The V end was cut by 3 bases, the J end by 7 bases, with 9 bases between. The sequence came from a woman aged 18 to 35 who had recovered from COVID-19. Source material: PBMCs or T cells enriched from blood (not recorded which). The V gene is TRBV30, the J gene TRBJ1-1, with D uncertain. DNA of the CDR3: TGTGCCTGGAGGCACACCCGTGAAGCTTTCTTT. As protein: CAWRHTREAFF.